This TCR beta chain was sequenced for a study of yellow fever vaccine responses in identical twins. TCRdb reprocessed the RT-PCR reads with MiXCR, giving one entry per CDR3 protein. This table holds more than 15,000 distinct CDR3 sequences, about two thirds found once. Of note for this clonotype: Its matching antigen is unknown.

This CDR3 contains 15 residues. V lost 4 bases to trimming and J lost 4 bases, with 15 bases between them. The V gene's germline CDR1 is MNHNS and CDR2 SASEGT. Whole-study results and caveats: Twins' vaccine T cell response reportedly seemed partly convergent, partly personalized.

J is TRBJ2-3 and V is TRBV6-1; no clear D. The specimen comprised T cells from blood (PBMCs), unsorted or a sorted subset (not recorded which), sampled before or after yellow fever vaccination (not recorded which). The source is a woman between 18 and 29 years old who received the yellow fever vaccine. The CDR3 is CASSVKAGEADTQYF. DNA for the CDR3: TGTGCCAGCAGTGTAAAGGCAGGCGAGGCAGATACGCAGTATTTT.